Shown below are 26 T cell receptor beta chains from a single sample sequenced in a study of Ad26.COV2.S vaccination and SARS-CoV-2 variants. The treatment denotes: about 20 received Ad26.COV2.S at low or high dose, single or two shots; several received placebo; per-sample allocation not given. Repertoires come from day 63 after the first vaccine or placebo injection. The assay was immunoSEQ multiplex PCR, and TCRdb's table has in-frame clones only and misses some. The sample gives about 330,000 clones, approximately 87% of which show up once; about 5.4% is in the top ten. The sequencing here drew on peripheral blood, taken in a trial of Ad26.COV2.S vaccine versus placebo. These receptors all come from a person between 18 and 65 years old who received the Ad26.COV2.S COVID-19 vaccine or a placebo.

The chain uses TRBV4-3 and TRBJ1-4; TRBD1 agrees at 7 bases. CDR3 length: 15 residues. The germline V gene encodes CDR1 LGHNA and CDR2 YSLEER. The trim removed 2 bases at V and 6 bases at J, leaving 6 bases unmatched. This chain's CDR3 is CASSQLVRGDEKLFF. CDR3 DNA sequence: TGCGCCAGCAGCCAACTGGTCAGGGGGGATGAAAAACTGTTTTTT.

CDR3 bases: TGTGCCAGCAGCTTAGAATTAGGGGGGGCGAACAGGTACACTGAAGCTTTCTTT. Translating gives CASSLELGGANRYTEAFF. This chain joins TRBV7-9 and TRBJ1-1, with D maybe TRBD1 (6 bases). The germline V and J ends were trimmed by 1 base and 3 bases, with 21 bases remaining between them. CDR3 length: 18 residues. Germline values: CDR1 SEHNR, CDR2 FQNEAQ (reference sequence). The full variable domain, completed using reference TRBV7-9 and TRBJ1-1, is DTGVSQNPRHKITKRGQNVTFRCDPISEHNRLYWYRQTLGQGPEFLTYFQNEAQLEKSRLLSDRFSAERPKGSFSTLEIQRTEQGDSAMYLCASSLELGGANRYTEAFFGQGTRLTVV.

The V call is TRBV6-1, the J call TRBJ1-4, with D perhaps TRBD1 (6 bases). Trimming removed 1 base from V and 4 bases from J, with 7 bases in between. CDR1 and CDR2 (germline): MNHNS, SASEGT. The CDR3 contains 14 residues. CDR3 sequence: CASSEGTVNEKLFF. CDR3 DNA sequence: TGTGCCAGCAGTGAAGGGACAGTTAATGAAAAACTGTTTTTT.

The genes are TRBV4-1 and TRBJ1-6; D is uncertain. The CDR3 sequence is 15 residues long. Germline CDR1 MGHRA, CDR2 YSYEKL. Trimming took off 4 bases at V and 0 bases at J, with 7 bases between the two ends. In nucleotides, the CDR3 is TGCGCCAGCAGCCGCATCAGCTCCTATAATTCACCCCTCCACTTT. This translates into CASSRISSYNSPLHF.

This clone was seen more than once but under ten times. The chain recombines TRBV13 with TRBJ1-2; perhaps TRBD1 as D (6 bases). CDR3 length equals 16 residues. CDR1 and CDR2 (germline): PRHDT, FYEKMQ (reference sequence). V lost 5 bases and J lost 8, with 24 bases in between. The CDR3 nucleotides are TGTGCCAGCAGCCCCGTACTTTCGGGGACACCAAAAGGCTACACCTTC. It codes for CASSPVLSGTPKGYTF. Full variable domain (rest looked up from reference TRBV13 and TRBJ1-2): AAGVIQSPRHLIKEKRETATLKCYPIPRHDTVYWYQQGPGQDPQFLISFYEKMQSDKGSIPDRFSAQQFSDYHSELNMSSLELGDSALYFCASSPVLSGTPKGYTFGSGTRLTVV.

The rearrangement joins TRBV6-1 to TRBJ2-5; D is unclear. Germline lookup yields CDR1 MNHNS and CDR2 SASEGT. The V end lost 1 base, the J end lost 1 base, and 10 bases lay between the germline ends. CDR3 length: 15 amino acids. This chain's CDR3 is CASSEGDGSQETQYF. For the CDR3, the DNA is TGTGCCAGCAGTGAAGGGGATGGATCCCAAGAGACCCAGTACTTC.

This chain connects TRBV6-5 to TRBJ2-1; the D gene is possibly TRBD2 (5 bases). CDR1 and CDR2 from the germline V gene are MNHEY and SVGAGI. The length of the CDR3 is 12 residues. V lost 0 bases and J 8 bases, leaving 5 bases between the germline ends. DNA of the CDR3: TGTGCCAGCAGTTACTCAGCGGATGAGCAGTTCTTC. The encoded protein is CASSYSADEQFF.

The chain carries TRBV28 and TRBJ2-2; TRBD2 matches at 10 bases. CDR1 and CDR2 (germline): MDHEN, SYDVKM. This CDR3 is 16 amino acids long. V lost 4 bases, J lost 7 bases, and 9 bases stayed unmatched. The CDR3 reads CASSYSGRASDGELFF. The CDR3 DNA reads as TGTGCCAGCAGTTACAGCGGGAGGGCGTCGGACGGGGAGCTGTTTTTT.

V and J are TRBV19 and TRBJ1-1, with 7 nucleotides matching TRBD1. Germline-derived CDR1 and CDR2 are LNHDA and SQIVND (reference sequence). The length of the CDR3 is 14 residues. V lost 5 bases and J lost 3; bases outside the gene matches: 6. For the CDR3, the DNA is TGTGCCAGTAGTGAGGGGGCGCGGGACACTGAAGCTTTCTTT. This codes for CASSEGARDTEAFF. Together with reference TRBV19 and TRBJ1-1, the CDR3 gives the full variable domain: DGGITQSPKYLFRKEGQNVTLSCEQNLNHDAMYWYRQDPGQGLRLIYYSQIVNDFQKGDIAEGYSVSREKKESFPLTVTSAQKNPTAFYLCASSEGARDTEAFFGQGTRLTVV.

The rearrangement joins TRBV3-1 (or the pseudogene TRBV3-2) to TRBJ2-3; no firm D call. This CDR3 region has 12 residues. The V end lost 4 bases, the J end lost 2 bases, and 4 bases lay between the germline ends. CDR1 is LGHDT, CDR2 YNNKEL, per germline (reference sequence). CDR3 residues: CASSRHTDTQYF. In DNA form, the CDR3 reads TGTGCCAGCAGCCGCCACACAGATACGCAGTATTTT.

This chain connects TRBV13 to TRBJ2-7, with TRBD2 as a possible D gene (5 bases). In germline, CDR1 is PRHDT, CDR2 FYEKMQ (reference sequence). Between the trimmed V and J ends, which lost 5 bases and 3 bases, there was a span of 17 bases. This CDR3 has 15 amino acids. CDR3 sequence (DNA): TGTGCCAGCAGCGTTTACGGTGGGAGAATCTACGAGCAGTACTTC. Protein sequence: CASSVYGGRIYEQYF.

The V and J genes are TRBV6-2 or TRBV6-3 and TRBJ2-7; a possible D gene is TRBD1 (6 bases). Trimming took off 0 bases at V and 0 bases at J, with 12 bases between the two ends. Germline assignment: CDR1 MNHEY and CDR2 SVGEGT. The CDR3 length is 16 residues. CDR3 region: CASSYSRGASSYEQYV. DNA of the CDR3: TGTGCCAGCAGTTACTCCAGGGGCGCGAGCTCCTACGAGCAGTACGTC.

The CDR3 protein is CASSRTGGTGNTIYF. The DNA for the CDR3 is TGTGCCAGCAGTCGCACGGGGGGCACTGGAAACACCATATATTTT. V usage is TRBV6-5 and J usage is TRBJ1-3; D perhaps matches TRBD1 (6 bases). Germline lookup yields CDR1 MNHEY and CDR2 SVGAGI. CDR3 length: 15 residues. Between the trimmed V and J ends, which lost 5 bases and 2 bases, there was a span of 13 bases.

The chain recombines TRBV28 with TRBJ2-7; D could derive from TRBD1 or TRBD2 (5 bases each). V was trimmed by 6 bases and J by 5 bases, leaving 23 bases between them. The germline V gene has CDR1 MDHEN and CDR2 SYDVKM. The CDR3 sequence is 16 residues long. This chain's CDR3 is CASRTPSGTGLNEQYF. The CDR3 DNA follows: TGTGCCAGCAGGACTCCTTCCGGGACGGGGCTCAACGAGCAGTACTTC.

V gene TRBV6-2 or TRBV6-3 combines with J gene TRBJ2-7, with D uncertain. This CDR3 region has 14 residues. Germline CDR1 reads MNHEY; CDR2 reads SVGEGT. V dropped 2 bases and J dropped 6 bases, with 14 bases sitting between them. The CDR3 spells CASSYGTTHGEQYF. CDR3 bases: TGTGCCAGCAGTTACGGCACAACGCACGGCGAGCAGTACTTC.

This rearrangement joins TRBV29-1 to TRBJ2-5; D gene uncertain. This CDR3 has 12 residues. Looked up from germline, CDR1 is SQVTM and CDR2 is ANQGSEA. Deletions cut 5 bases from V and 3 bases from J, with 10 bases between. DNA of the CDR3: TGCAGCGTTTATATATTAGAAGAGACCCAGTACTTC. It codes for CSVYILEETQYF.

The chain joins TRBV4-3 to TRBJ1-2; 12 nucleotides match TRBD1. Trimming took 1 base from V and 6 from J; bases not matched to a gene: 3. The germline V gene encodes CDR1 LGHNA and CDR2 YSLEER. This CDR3 is 15 amino acids long. The CDR3 region has the DNA TGCGCCAGCAGCCAAGCTGGGACAGGGGGCGATGGCTACACCTTC. Translation: CASSQAGTGGDGYTF.

This chain connects TRBV7-2 to TRBJ1-6; no definite D call. The CDR3 has 16 residues. Trimming cost V 0 bases and J 6 bases, with 12 bases left between them. Germline V gene data show CDR1 as SGHTA and CDR2 as FQGNSA. The CDR3 nucleotides read TGTGCCAGCAGCTTAGCCAGGAGCCTTTCTAATTCACCCCTCCACTTT. Translating gives CASSLARSLSNSPLHF.

V and J are TRBV21-1 and TRBJ1-6; the table's D call, TRBD1, was not checked against the DNA. TRBV21-1 is described as a pseudogene. The CDR3 extends over 18 amino acids. The CDR3, as DNA: TGTGCCAGCAGAAGTGCTACAGGGGCCCAAAACTATAATTCACCCCTCCACTTT. This codes for CASRSATGAQNYNSPLHF.

The V and J genes are TRBV19 and TRBJ1-1, with a possible D match to TRBD1 (6 bases). The germline V and J ends were trimmed by 2 bases and 0 bases, with 19 bases remaining between them. This CDR3 is 18 amino acids long. The germline V gene encodes CDR1 LNHDA and CDR2 SQIVND (reference sequence). CDR3 DNA: TGTGCCAGTAGTATACCGGCTGTGGGAGGGGGTCTGAACACTGAAGCTTTCTTT. Residues: CASSIPAVGGGLNTEAFF.

CDR3 amino acids: CASSLSGSTADTQYF. In DNA, the CDR3 is TGTGCCAGCAGCCTTAGCGGGAGTACTGCAGATACGCAGTATTTT. This rearrangement joins TRBV5-6 to TRBJ2-3; TRBD2 matches at 9 bases. The CDR3 consists of 15 residues. Germline CDR1 SGHDT, CDR2 YYEEEE. With 4 bases clipped from V and 4 bases from J, the junction kept 7 bases outside the gene matches.

This sequence joins TRBV5-1 and TRBJ2-1, with unresolved D. Germline V gene data show CDR1 as SGHRS and CDR2 as YFSETQ. V was clipped by 0 bases and J by 0 bases, with 10 bases between them. The CDR3 consists of 16 residues. The CDR3 spells CASSLGYSDSYNEQFF. CDR3 nucleotides: TGCGCCAGCAGCTTGGGATACAGTGACTCCTACAATGAGCAGTTCTTC.

The V call is TRBV27, the J call TRBJ2-1; TRBD2 might be the D (6 bases). This CDR3 has 16 amino acids. The germline gives CDR1 MNHEY, CDR2 SMNVEV (reference sequence). The V end was cut by 10 bases, the J end by 2 bases, with 21 bases between. The CDR3 loop reads CATQKGGGRPYNEQFF. CDR3 nucleotide sequence: TGTGCCACCCAAAAGGGTGGAGGGAGACCCTACAATGAGCAGTTCTTC.

This chain uses TRBV23-1 with TRBJ2-1; 10 bases are a match to TRBD2. TRBV23-1 belongs to the ORF category, with a function that is uncertain. This CDR3 spans 18 amino acids. V lost 0 bases and J lost 4; bases outside the gene matches: 9. CDR3 sequence (DNA): TGCGCCAGCAGTCAATCCGCTAGCGGGAGCCTCCTTTACAATGAGCAGTTCTTC. This gives the protein CASSQSASGSLLYNEQFF.

The chain couples TRBV6-1 to TRBJ2-3; no reliable D call. V was clipped by 3 bases and J by 1 base, with 11 bases between them. The V gene's germline CDR1 is MNHNS and CDR2 SASEGT. This CDR3 is 15 amino acids long. This chain's CDR3 is CASSEDQWRTDTQYF. The CDR3 DNA sequence: TGTGCCAGCAGTGAGGATCAGTGGCGCACAGATACGCAGTATTTT.

The chain has TRBV18 and TRBJ2-7, with D possibly matching TRBD2 (5 bases). CDR3 size: 15 residues. V lost 4 bases and J 6 bases, leaving 19 bases between the germline ends. Germline V gives CDR1 KGHSH, CDR2 LQKENI. CDR3 coding DNA: TGTGCCAGCTCACATACTCTCGGTAGCGTGGGCGAGCAGTACGTC. Translation: CASSHTLGSVGEQYV.